The 25 T cell receptor beta chains in this list originate from one sample, sequenced in a study of shared clonotypes between healthy human individuals. Naive CD8 isolation took CD45RO-negative cells positively selected for CCR7 and excluded terminally differentiated effector memory CD45RA+ cells. Method: immunoSEQ multiplex PCR; TCRdb's copy keeps in-frame clones and lacks some. The sample yields 600,000 or so clones, more than 95% seen once. Sequencing was carried out using naive CD8+ T cells sorted from blood. These receptors were obtained from a man aged 25-45 years in good health.

The J gene is TRBJ2-7, the V gene TRBV29-1; 10 positions match TRBD2. CDR3 size: 17 residues. J gave up 5 bases and V 6 bases, and 19 bases lay outside the gene matches. CDR1 is SQVTM, CDR2 ANQGSEA, per germline. Here the CDR3 DNA reads TGCAGCGTCCATCTAGCGGGAGATCTCGGTTCTCGGGACGAGCAGTACTTC. Its translation is CSVHLAGDLGSRDEQYF.

The V gene is TRBV7-3, the J gene TRBJ2-3, with 12 positions matching TRBD2. The junction had 5 bases not matched to a gene; V was cut back by 5 bases and J by 2 bases. The CDR3 has 16 residues. Germline lookup yields CDR1 SGHTA and CDR2 FQGTGA. The CDR3 nucleotides are TGTGCCAGCAGCACTCTAGCGGGAGGGCTCACAGATACGCAGTATTTT. Amino acids: CASSTLAGGLTDTQYF.

The DNA for the CDR3 is TGTGCCAGCAGCCCTGGGGGCGTCGGGCAGTACTTC. The encoded protein is CASSPGGVGQYF. The chain recombines TRBV6-5 with TRBJ2-7; TRBD1 is a possible D gene (6 bases). CDR3 size: 12 residues. The V gene lost 6 bases and the J gene lost 9 bases, with 15 bases spanning the gap. Germline-derived CDR1 and CDR2 are MNHEY and SVGAGI.

The rearrangement joins TRBV7-9 to TRBJ1-4, with 7 bases matching TRBD1. CDR3 length: 14 residues. Per germline, CDR1 SEHNR and CDR2 FQNEAQ (reference sequence). V dropped 5 bases and J dropped 4; count of bases not matched to a gene: 4. CDR3 loop: CASSLRDSNEKLFF. Here the CDR3 DNA reads TGTGCCAGCAGCCTCCGGGACAGTAATGAAAAACTGTTTTTT.

The genes are TRBV28 and TRBJ2-7, with TRBD2 as a possible D gene (5 bases). Trimming pared 7 bases from V and 0 bases from J, leaving 10 bases between. The CDR3 contains 13 residues. Germline V gene lookup returns CDR1 MDHEN and CDR2 SYDVKM. In DNA form, the CDR3 reads TGTGCCAGCACATCCCGGGACTCCTACGAGCAGTACTTC. Residues: CASTSRDSYEQYF. The complete variable domain, with remaining parts taken from reference TRBV28 and TRBJ2-7, reads DVKVTQSSRYLVKRTGEKVFLECVQDMDHENMFWYRQDPGLGLRLIYFSYDVKMKEKGDIPEGYSVSREKKERFSLILESASTNQTSMYLCASTSRDSYEQYFGPGTRLTVT.

This chain connects TRBV7-9 to TRBJ2-7; D gene unclear. V lost 1 base to trimming and J lost 5 bases, with 12 bases between them. Germline CDR1 SEHNR, CDR2 FQNEAQ (reference sequence). The CDR3 spans 14 residues. In nucleotides, the CDR3 is TGTGCCAGCAGCTTAGGATTCGGCGGCGACGAGCAGTACTTC. This encodes CASSLGFGGDEQYF.

The chain combines TRBV6-5 with TRBJ1-1; no clear D. CDR1 is MNHEY, CDR2 SVGAGI, per germline. CDR3 size: 13 residues. V was cut by 0 bases and J by 6 bases, with 8 bases left in between. CDR3 sequence reads: CASSYSPLSEAFF. CDR3 in DNA: TGTGCCAGCAGTTACTCCCCTTTGTCTGAAGCTTTCTTT.

This sequence joins TRBV5-4 and TRBJ2-3, with TRBD2 identical over 7 bases. The V gene end was trimmed by 0 bases and the J gene end by 3 bases; junction bases not matched to a gene: 7. The CDR3 is 16 amino acids. Germline CDR1 SGHNT, CDR2 YYREEE (reference sequence). CDR3: CASSLGRGSGTDTQYF. In nucleotides, the CDR3 is TGTGCCAGCAGCTTGGGGCGTGGTAGCGGGACAGATACGCAGTATTTT.

The J gene is TRBJ1-1, the V gene TRBV11-2; D uncertain. The CDR3 totals 13 residues. The V gene lost 1 base and the J gene lost 6 bases, with 9 bases spanning the gap. CDR1 and CDR2 from the germline V gene are SGHAT and FQNNGV. DNA of the CDR3: TGTGCCAGCAGCTTAGGTGGGTGGGCTGAAGCTTTCTTT. This codes for CASSLGGWAEAFF.

CDR3 coding DNA: TGCAGCGTTCTAGCGGGAATCTCCTCCTACGAGCAGTACTTC. Amino acid sequence: CSVLAGISSYEQYF. V is TRBV29-1 and J is TRBJ2-7, with 9 bases aligning to TRBD2. The CDR3 has 14 residues. V trimming: 5 bases; J trimming: 0 bases; junction bases outside the gene matches: 5. Per germline, CDR1 SQVTM and CDR2 ANQGSEA.

The chain uses TRBV2 and TRBJ2-1; D might be TRBD1 (5 bases). The CDR3 sequence is 15 residues long. V was pared by 8 bases and J by 2 bases, with 16 bases between. Germline V gene sequence: CDR1 SNHLY, CDR2 FYNNEI. CDR3: CASGHTGGPYNEQFF. The CDR3 DNA follows: TGTGCCAGCGGACATACGGGTGGCCCCTACAATGAGCAGTTCTTC.

V and J are TRBV7-9 and TRBJ2-5; the D gene is possibly TRBD2 (6 bases). V lost 3 bases, J lost 2 bases, and 16 bases lay in between. This CDR3 contains 16 residues. Germline-derived CDR1 and CDR2 are SEHNR and FQNEAQ (reference sequence). In DNA form, the CDR3 reads TGTGCCAGCAGCTTCTCGGACAAGGGAGGACAAGAGACCCAGTACTTC. This translates into CASSFSDKGGQETQYF.

The gene calls are TRBV7-8 and TRBJ2-7; 10 bases are a match to TRBD2. With 2 bases clipped from V and 3 bases from J, the junction kept 10 bases outside the gene matches. This CDR3 has 17 residues. Germline V gives CDR1 SGHVS, CDR2 FQNEAQ. CDR3 sequence: CASSLRGTSGTFYEQYF. The CDR3 DNA reads as TGTGCCAGCAGCTTACGCGGAACTAGCGGGACATTCTACGAGCAGTACTTC.

The chain carries TRBV6-5 and TRBJ2-7; D possibly corresponds to TRBD2 (6 bases). Trimming left V 5 bases short and J 3 bases short, with 14 bases between. Germline V gene data show CDR1 as MNHEY and CDR2 as SVGAGI. The CDR3 has 14 amino acids. The CDR3 sequence is CASSPRERSYEQYF. In DNA, the CDR3 is TGTGCCAGCAGTCCCCGGGAGCGGAGCTACGAGCAGTACTTC.

The chain carries TRBV29-1 and TRBJ1-2; D gene unclear. The germline CDR1 and CDR2 sequences are SQVTM and ANQGSEA. CDR3 length: 15 amino acids. V was trimmed by 4 bases and J by 2 bases, leaving 17 bases between them. The CDR3 region has the DNA TGCAGCGTTGGGTCGGGGAGATATAAAAACTATGGCTACACCTTC. It specifies CSVGSGRYKNYGYTF.

The rearrangement joins TRBV7-8 to TRBJ2-5; the D call may be TRBD1 or TRBD2 (6 bases each). Between the trimmed V and J ends, which lost 4 bases and 1 base, there was a span of 10 bases. The germline gives CDR1 SGHVS, CDR2 FQNEAQ. This CDR3 contains 14 residues. The CDR3 region is CASSYGGPQETQYF. As DNA, the CDR3 is TGTGCCAGCAGCTACGGGGGCCCCCAAGAGACCCAGTACTTC.

The chain couples TRBV2 to TRBJ2-5, with D unresolved. Trimming pared 7 bases from V and 1 base from J, leaving 7 bases between. In germline, CDR1 is SNHLY, CDR2 FYNNEI. The CDR3 runs to 12 residues. CDR3 nucleotide sequence: TGTGCCAGCAAGTACAGCCAAGAGACCCAGTACTTC. Amino acids: CASKYSQETQYF. The full variable domain, with the rest looked up from reference TRBV2 and TRBJ2-5, is EPEVTQTPSHQVTQMGQEVILRCVPISNHLYFYWYRQILGQKVEFLVSFYNNEISEKSEIFDDQFSVERPDGSNFTLKIRSTKLEDSAMYFCASKYSQETQYFGPGTRLLVL.

The chain employs TRBV5-5 and TRBJ2-3; the D is unclear. The CDR3 has 12 amino acids. Trimming removed 2 bases from V and 6 bases from J, with 7 bases in between. The V gene's germline CDR1 is SGHKS and CDR2 YYEKEE (reference sequence). CDR3 protein: CASSFPRDTQYF. In nucleotides, the CDR3 is TGTGCCAGCAGCTTCCCAAGGGATACGCAGTATTTT. The full variable domain, with the rest looked up from reference TRBV5-5 and TRBJ2-3, is DAGVTQSPTHLIKTRGQQVTLRCSPISGHKSVSWYQQVLGQGPQFIFQYYEKEERGRGNFPDRFSARQFPNYSSELNVNALLLGDSALYLCASSFPRDTQYFGPGTRLTVL.

The chain employs TRBV10-3 and TRBJ2-7; D gene uncertain. The germline V gene has CDR1 ENHRY and CDR2 SYGVKD. V was trimmed by 3 bases and J by 7 bases, leaving 16 bases between them. The CDR3 contains 14 residues. Written as DNA, the CDR3 is TGTGCCATCAGTGAAGGTCGTTATAGGTGGGAGCAGTACTTC. Encoded protein: CAISEGRYRWEQYF.

The gene calls are TRBV7-3 and TRBJ2-2; 10 nucleotides line up with TRBD2. Germline CDR1 SGHTA, CDR2 FQGTGA. The ends lost 2 bases at V and 4 bases at J; junction bases unmatched: 10. CDR3 length equals 18 residues. CDR3 sequence reads: CASSLYGLAGEGTGELFF. The CDR3 DNA reads TGTGCCAGCAGCTTATATGGTCTAGCGGGAGAAGGCACCGGGGAGCTGTTTTTT.

The chain joins TRBV10-3 to TRBJ2-5, with 7 nucleotides matching TRBD1. The CDR3 covers 16 residues. The germline V gene encodes CDR1 ENHRY and CDR2 SYGVKD. The ends lost 2 bases at V and 5 bases at J; junction bases unmatched: 11. The CDR3 loop is CAISEPRQGLEETQYF. The CDR3 bases are TGTGCCATCAGTGAGCCAAGACAGGGTTTGGAGGAGACCCAGTACTTC.

This chain connects TRBV7-2 to TRBJ1-5; D remains unclear. Germline V gene sequence: CDR1 SGHTA, CDR2 FQGNSA. With 4 bases removed from V and 6 bases from J, the gap between germline ends came to 10 bases. The CDR3 contains 13 residues. This CDR3 is CASSSPGFQPQHF. DNA for the CDR3: TGTGCCAGCAGCTCGCCCGGGTTTCAGCCCCAGCATTTT.

This chain links TRBV27 with TRBJ1-2, with D unresolved. The length of the CDR3 is 14 residues. CDR1 and CDR2 (germline): MNHEY, SMNVEV (reference sequence). V was cut by 0 bases and J by 2 bases, with 7 bases left in between. CDR3 protein: CASSLSASNYGYTF. DNA for the CDR3: TGTGCCAGCAGTTTATCTGCCAGCAACTATGGCTACACCTTC.

A note on this clone: The same CDR3 is also encoded by other DNA sequences in this sample. This chain uses TRBV30 with TRBJ2-5; D may match TRBD1 or TRBD2 (5 bases each). V lost 2 bases to trimming and J lost 1 base, with 8 bases between them. From germline, CDR1 is GTSNPN and CDR2 SVGIG (reference sequence). The length of the CDR3 is 13 residues. The CDR3 DNA follows: TGTGCCTGGAGTTTGGGGACCCAAGAGACCCAGTACTTC. This gives the protein CAWSLGTQETQYF.

This chain uses TRBV2 with TRBJ2-3; D not resolved. The ends were cut back, 6 bases at V and 5 bases at J, with 9 bases in the middle. This CDR3 is 12 amino acids long. In germline, CDR1 is SNHLY, CDR2 FYNNEI. The CDR3 spells CASRAAQDTQYF. The CDR3 DNA is TGTGCCAGCAGGGCAGCTCAAGATACGCAGTATTTT.